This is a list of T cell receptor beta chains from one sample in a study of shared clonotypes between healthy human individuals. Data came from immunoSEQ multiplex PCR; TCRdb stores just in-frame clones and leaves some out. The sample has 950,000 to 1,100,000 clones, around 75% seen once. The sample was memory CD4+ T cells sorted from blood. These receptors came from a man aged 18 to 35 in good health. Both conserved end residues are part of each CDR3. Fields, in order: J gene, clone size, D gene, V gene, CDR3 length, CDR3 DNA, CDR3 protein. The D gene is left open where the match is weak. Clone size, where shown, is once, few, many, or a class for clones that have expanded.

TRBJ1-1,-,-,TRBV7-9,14,TGTGCCAGCAGCTTAGAGTCCATGAACACTGAAGCTTTCTTT,CASSLESMNTEAFF
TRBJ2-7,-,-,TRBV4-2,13,TGTGCCAGCAGCCCGTCCCCCCGCTACGAGCAGTACTTC,CASSPSPRYEQYF
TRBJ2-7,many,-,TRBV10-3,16,TGTGCCATCAGAGCGGTTACGTTTTCCGATTCCTACGAGCAGTACTTC,CAIRAVTFSDSYEQYF
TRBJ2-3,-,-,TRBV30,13,TGTGCCTGGAGCCCGGGGGCCACAGATACGCAGTATTTT,CAWSPGATDTQYF
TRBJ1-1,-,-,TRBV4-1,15,TGCGCCAGCAGCCACGAAGGGAGTATAAGCACTGAAGCTTTCTTT,CASSHEGSISTEAFF
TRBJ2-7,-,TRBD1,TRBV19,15,TGTGCCAGTAGCGGACCGGGACAGGGGACACACGAGCAGTACTTC,CASSGPGQGTHEQYF
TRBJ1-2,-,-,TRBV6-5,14,TGTGCCAGCAGTACACGGGACACAGCCTATGGCTACACCTTC,CASSTRDTAYGYTF
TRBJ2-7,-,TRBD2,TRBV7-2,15,TGTGCCAGCAGCTCTCGGACTAGCGGGACCTACGAGCAGTACTTC,CASSSRTSGTYEQYF
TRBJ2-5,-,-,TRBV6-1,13,TGTGCCAGCAGTGACCGGGACCGGGAGACCCAGTACTTC,CASSDRDRETQYF
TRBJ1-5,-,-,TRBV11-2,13,TGTGCCAGCAGCTTAAGTACGAATCAGCCCCAGCATTTT,CASSLSTNQPQHF